Each of the 32 T cell receptor beta chains below was sequenced from the same sample in a study of molecular identifiers for immune sequencing clone quantification. TCRdb re-called the PCR reads with MiXCR, one entry per CDR3 protein. Among 30,000 to 45,000 distinct CDR3 sequences, around 18% were seen once, and the ten largest hold more than 6.5%. Sequencing used naive CD8+ T cells from blood, with Jurkat cell RNA spiked in. Subset reported: FACS-sorted CD8+CD4-CCR7+CD45RA+ naive T cells. Receptors were obtained from a human donor in good health. Some libraries in this study had Jurkat cell RNA spiked in.

The sample holds many counts of this clonotype. The gene calls are TRBV6-2 or TRBV6-3 and TRBJ2-2; D remains unclear. CDR3 length: 11 residues. Germline CDR1 reads MNHEY; CDR2 reads SVGEGT. The ends were cut back, 0 bases at V and 16 bases at J, with 9 bases in the middle. CDR3 protein: CASSYSERQFF. CDR3 nucleotide sequence: TGTGCCAGCAGTTACTCAGAAAGGCAGTTTTTT.

This clonotype was counted only a few times. V and J are TRBV19 and TRBJ2-1; D is undetermined. Trimming left V 2 bases short and J 7 bases short, with 6 bases between. The CDR3 has 12 residues. Germline loops: CDR1 LNHDA, CDR2 SQIVND (reference sequence). CDR3 bases: TGTGCCAGTAGTATATGGGGTAATGAGCAGTTCTTC. Amino acid sequence: CASSIWGNEQFF.

This clonotype was detected many times. The rearrangement links TRBV5-4 to TRBJ2-3; tentative D call: TRBD1 (6 bases). The CDR3 totals 15 residues. Trimming pared 6 bases from V and 3 bases from J, leaving 17 bases between. Germline V gives CDR1 SGHNT, CDR2 YYREEE (reference sequence). This chain's CDR3 is CASTTPGVSTDTQYF. The CDR3 nucleotides read TGTGCCAGCACCACCCCAGGGGTATCGACAGATACGCAGTATTTT.

There are many counts of this clonotype. This rearrangement joins TRBV6-5 to TRBJ2-2; D call uncertain. Trimming took off 2 bases at V and 2 bases at J, with 9 bases between the two ends. Germline CDR1 and CDR2: MNHEY and SVGAGI. This CDR3 is built from 15 residues. The CDR3 sequence: CASSYLDPNTGELFF. The CDR3 DNA follows: TGTGCCAGCAGTTACCTGGACCCAAACACCGGGGAGCTGTTTTTT.

With respect to this clonotype: A much larger clone sits a single nucleotide away, making a read error possible. V gene TRBV29-1 combines with J gene TRBJ1-1, with D uncertain. The CDR3 covers 13 residues. Trimming cost V 6 bases and J 1 base, with 12 bases left between them. Germline V lookup: CDR1 SQVTM, CDR2 ANQGSEA. The CDR3 loop reads CSVPLDKNTEAFF. The DNA for the CDR3 is TGCAGCGTCCCCCTCGACAAGAACACTGAAGCTTTCTTT.

The chain joins TRBV9 to TRBJ2-3; D perhaps matches TRBD1 (8 bases). Germline loops: CDR1 SGDLS, CDR2 YYNGEE. The CDR3 sequence is 15 residues long. The germline V and J ends were trimmed by 7 bases and 0 bases, with 15 bases remaining between them. The CDR3 loop is CASRTGGVSTDTQYF. CDR3 sequence (DNA): TGTGCCAGCCGAACAGGGGGGGTGAGCACAGATACGCAGTATTTT.

The sample holds many counts of this clonotype. The V call is TRBV7-2, the J call TRBJ2-1, with 12 bases lining up with TRBD1. Germline CDR1 SGHTA, CDR2 FQGNSA. The CDR3 extends over 15 amino acids. With 3 bases clipped from V and 10 bases from J, the junction kept 7 bases outside the gene matches. This CDR3 is CASSLAGTGGEEQFF. The CDR3 nucleotides read TGTGCCAGCAGCTTGGCAGGGACAGGGGGCGAGGAGCAGTTCTTC.

The table lists this clonotype with many counts. CDR3 sequence: CASSGTSGIYPYEQYF. The CDR3 bases are TGTGCCAGCAGCGGGACTAGCGGGATTTATCCCTACGAGCAGTACTTC. This sequence joins TRBV12-3 or TRBV12-4 and TRBJ2-7, with TRBD2 matching over 13 bases. The CDR3 is 16 residues long. Unmatched junction bases numbered 7, after V lost 6 bases and J lost 2 bases.

J is TRBJ2-7 and V is TRBV27; 10 nucleotides agree with TRBD2. The CDR3 runs 14 residues. V gave up 5 bases and J gave up 3 bases; unmatched junction bases: 4. Germline V gene sequence: CDR1 MNHEY, CDR2 SMNVEV (reference sequence). As DNA, the CDR3 is TGTGCCAGCAGTACACTAGCGGGACGCTACGAGCAGTACTTC. Translating it yields CASSTLAGRYEQYF.

This clonotype was seen many times. This chain links TRBV7-9 with TRBJ1-1; no clear D. V was clipped by 1 base and J by 1 base, with 13 bases between them. Germline values: CDR1 SEHNR, CDR2 FQNEAQ (reference sequence). This CDR3 is 16 amino acids long. The CDR3 DNA reads TGTGCCAGCAGCTTAGTTGGGCAGACGGCGAACACTGAAGCTTTCTTT. Its protein product is CASSLVGQTANTEAFF.

Many counts were recorded for this clonotype. V is TRBV12-3 or TRBV12-4 and J is TRBJ2-7, with a weak D call TRBD2 (6 bases). CDR3 length: 13 amino acids. V lost 3 bases, J lost 6 bases, and 12 bases lay in between. CDR3 DNA: TGTGCCAGCAGTTTGGGTACTAGCTTCGAGCAGTACTTC. It codes for CASSLGTSFEQYF.

This clonotype occurred many times. The V call is TRBV19, the J call TRBJ2-7, with unresolved D. The V gene's germline CDR1 is LNHDA and CDR2 SQIVND (reference sequence). V lost 4 bases to trimming and J lost 4 bases, with 11 bases between them. The CDR3 length is 13 residues. The CDR3 reads CASSTGRTYEQYF. CDR3 DNA sequence: TGTGCCAGTAGTACCGGACGAACGTACGAGCAGTACTTC.

This chain links TRBV9 with TRBJ2-2; D could derive from TRBD1 or TRBD2 (5 bases each). The germline V gene encodes CDR1 SGDLS and CDR2 YYNGEE. V was cut by 3 bases and J by 6 bases, with 27 bases left in between. The length of the CDR3 is 19 residues. CDR3 sequence (DNA): TGTGCCAGCAGCGCCCCGCTTGGGGGTACCTTCACCGCGTCCGGGGAGCTGTTTTTT. This sequence encodes CASSAPLGGTFTASGELFF.

The CDR3 coding sequence is TGTGCCAGCAGTTTACGGGTTCGGGGAGGGAAGGAGACCCAGTACTTC. Its translation is CASSLRVRGGKETQYF. The rearrangement uses TRBV28 and TRBJ2-5, with 7 bases matching TRBD2. The CDR3 is made up of 16 amino acids. V lost 2 bases and J lost 5; bases outside the gene matches: 11. Germline CDR1 and CDR2: MDHEN and SYDVKM.

This chain links TRBV12-3 or TRBV12-4 with TRBJ1-1, with TRBD1 as a possible D gene (5 bases). This CDR3 spans 13 amino acids. V was pared by 5 bases and J by 4 bases, with 11 bases between. The CDR3 DNA reads as TGTGCCAGCAGTCCCATGGGGGGCACTGAAGCTTTCTTT. Residues: CASSPMGGTEAFF.

This clonotype was seen repeatedly, ten times or more. J is TRBJ2-7 and V is TRBV27, with D uncertain. V was shortened by 3 bases and J by 2 bases, with 8 bases between the two germline ends. This CDR3 has 13 amino acids. Germline loops: CDR1 MNHEY, CDR2 SMNVEV (reference sequence). This chain's CDR3 is CASSFGPAYEQYF. For the CDR3, the DNA is TGTGCCAGCAGTTTTGGACCAGCCTACGAGCAGTACTTC.

This chain uses TRBV24-1 with TRBJ2-7; TRBD1 might be the D (7 bases). Germline assignment: CDR1 KGHDR and CDR2 SFDVKD. The CDR3 spans 13 residues. Trimming shortened V by 5 bases and J by 4 bases, and 11 bases separated the two germline ends. The CDR3 region is CATSVQGGYEQYF. The CDR3 DNA sequence: TGTGCCACCAGTGTCCAGGGGGGTTACGAGCAGTACTTC.

This clonotype has a count of ten or more. The CDR3 sequence: CASSWTSVHEQFF. The CDR3 DNA sequence: TGTGCCAGCAGTTGGACTAGCGTGCATGAGCAGTTCTTC. The chain has TRBV5-6 and TRBJ2-1; 9 nucleotides align to TRBD2. In germline, CDR1 is SGHDT, CDR2 YYEEEE. Losses at the gene ends were 5 bases for V and 8 bases for J; bases not matched to a gene: 5. CDR3 length equals 13 residues. The full variable domain, its missing parts supplied by reference TRBV5-6 and TRBJ2-1, is DAGVTQSPTHLIKTRGQQVTLRCSPKSGHDTVSWYQQALGQGPQFIFQYYEEEERQRGNFPDRFSGHQFPNYSSELNVNALLLGDSALYLCASSWTSVHEQFFGPGTRLTVL.

As regards this clonotype: A much larger clone differs from this one at a single base, so this may be a read error. For the CDR3, the DNA is TGTGCCACCAGCGCGGTCTACAATGAGCAGTTCTTC. Its translation: CATSAVYNEQFF. The genes are TRBV15 and TRBJ2-1, with D uncertain. V lost 5 bases to trimming and J lost 3 bases, with 5 bases between them. The CDR3 has 12 residues. CDR1 and CDR2 (germline): LNHNV, YYDKDF (reference sequence). Combining the CDR3 with reference TRBV15 and TRBJ2-1 gives the whole variable domain DAMVIQNPRYQVTQFGKPVTLSCSQTLNHNVMYWYQQKSSQAPKLLFHYYDKDFNNEADTPDNFQSRRPNTSFCFLDIRSPGLGDTAMYLCATSAVYNEQFFGPGTRLTVL.

A remark on this clonotype: One end of the junction varies from germline; a read error may be responsible. CDR3 sequence: CTSSQVFGVDLAKNIQYF. As DNA, the CDR3 is TGCACCAGCAGCCAAGTCTTCGGAGTCGATCTAGCCAAAAACATTCAGTACTTC. The chain couples TRBV4-3 to TRBJ2-4; D gene unclear. Per the germline V gene, CDR1 is LGHNA and CDR2 is YSLEER. The CDR3 runs 18 residues.

Worth noting for this clonotype: Just one base apart from a much larger clone, this may be a read error. The chain joins TRBV6-4 to TRBJ2-3; TRBD2 matches 9 bases. This CDR3 contains 17 residues. The trim removed 3 bases at V and 0 bases at J, leaving 7 bases unmatched. Germline CDR1 reads MRHNA; CDR2 reads SNTAGT. CDR3 sequence: CASSELPGTSSTDTQYF. The CDR3 bases are TGTGCCAGCAGTGAATTACCCGGGACTAGCAGCACAGATACGCAGTATTTT.

This clonotype was recorded a few times. The rearrangement uses TRBV14 and TRBJ2-1, with TRBD2 matching over 8 bases. This CDR3 has 16 residues. V was pared by 0 bases and J by 5 bases, with 6 bases of the junction left unmatched. The germline CDR1 and CDR2 sequences are SGHDN and FVKESK. In DNA form, the CDR3 reads TGTGCCAGCAGCCAAGATTTCCTAGCGGGCGACAATGAGCAGTTCTTC. This translates into CASSQDFLAGDNEQFF.

This clonotype was seen at least ten times. The chain recombines TRBV20-1 with TRBJ2-3; D is possibly TRBD2 (5 bases). Germline V gene sequence: CDR1 DFQATT, CDR2 SNEGSKA (reference sequence). The CDR3 is 11 residues long. V lost 5 bases and J lost 7, with 10 bases in between. The CDR3 sequence is CSADGVNTQYF. The CDR3 region has the DNA TGCAGTGCTGACGGGGTAAATACGCAGTATTTT.

This clonotype showed up just a few times. This chain joins TRBV7-9 and TRBJ2-7; no clear D. From germline, CDR1 is SEHNR and CDR2 FQNEAQ (reference sequence). This CDR3 region has 14 residues. The V end was cut by 2 bases, the J end by 0 bases, with 8 bases between. CDR3 sequence reads: CASSLPQPSYEQYF. DNA for the CDR3: TGTGCCAGCAGCTTACCCCAGCCCTCCTACGAGCAGTACTTC.

The sample holds many counts of this clonotype. This chain joins TRBV13 and TRBJ2-7, with 9 bases matching TRBD1. This CDR3 contains 15 residues. Germline V CDR1 and CDR2: PRHDT, FYEKMQ (reference sequence). V lost 5 bases, J lost 4 bases, and 9 bases stayed unmatched. CDR3 in amino acids: CASSTPTGGIYEQYF. The CDR3 nucleotides read TGTGCCAGCAGCACCCCGACAGGGGGAATATACGAGCAGTACTTC.

There are many counts of this clonotype. This chain connects TRBV7-9 to TRBJ2-1, with D maybe TRBD2 (6 bases). The CDR3 sequence is 15 residues long. Per the germline V gene, CDR1 is SEHNR and CDR2 is FQNEAQ (reference sequence). The ends were cut back, 5 bases at V and 8 bases at J, with 19 bases in the middle. CDR3 protein: CASSTWDGRVDEQFF. CDR3 bases: TGTGCCAGCAGCACTTGGGACGGGAGAGTAGATGAGCAGTTCTTC.

The gene calls are TRBV5-1 and TRBJ1-1; possible D gene TRBD1, 5 bases. The CDR3 extends over 15 amino acids. Trimming stripped 4 bases from V and 3 bases from J, with 16 bases between. Germline V gene sequence: CDR1 SGHRS, CDR2 YFSETQ. CDR3: CASSEGPHEDTEAFF. The DNA for the CDR3 is TGCGCCAGCAGCGAGGGGCCCCATGAAGACACTGAAGCTTTCTTT.

About this clonotype itself: One base away lies a much larger clone, so this may be a sequencing read error. V and J are TRBV13 and TRBJ1-2; possibly TRBD1 for D (5 bases). CDR1 is PRHDT, CDR2 FYEKMQ, per germline (reference sequence). This CDR3 is 17 amino acids long. CDR3 sequence reads: CASSSPTRQPTNYGNTF. CDR3 nucleotides: TGTGCCAGCAGCTCCCCCACCCGACAGCCTACTAACTATGGCAACACCTTC. The variable domain in full, completed from reference TRBV13 and TRBJ1-2, reads AAGVIQSPRHLIKEKRETATLKCYPIPRHDTVYWYQQGPGQDPQFLISFYEKMQSDKGSIPDRFSAQQFSDYHSELNMSSLELGDSALYFCASSSPTRQPTNYGNTFGSGTRLTVV.

About this clonotype: A much larger clonotype is one base distant, so this may be a read error. This sequence joins TRBV7-9 and TRBJ2-7, with unresolved D. This CDR3 comprises 12 residues. Germline-derived CDR1 and CDR2 are SEHNR and FQNEAQ (reference sequence). Trimming pared 8 bases from V and 7 bases from J, leaving 15 bases between. This chain's CDR3 is CASGSPREEQYF. DNA for the CDR3: TGTGCCAGCGGCTCCCCCCGCGAGGAGCAGTACTTC.

Notes on this clonotype: Its ends do not fully match the called genes, so a read error is possible. The chain links TRBV12-3 or TRBV12-4 to TRBJ1-1; possibly TRBD1 for D (6 bases). CDR3 length: 13 amino acids. The CDR3 sequence is CASAGGLSTEAVF. The CDR3 bases are TGTGCCTCGGCCGGGGGGCTGAGCACTGAAGCTGTCTTT.

To note about this clonotype: A much larger clone lies one base from this, so it may be a read error. The gene calls are TRBV10-3 and TRBJ2-2; D could derive from TRBD1 or TRBD2 (6 bases each). CDR1 and CDR2 from the germline V gene are ENHRY and SYGVKD. The CDR3 sequence is 16 residues long. This CDR3 reads CAISPSRQANTGGLFF. As DNA, the CDR3 is TGTGCCATCAGTCCTTCGAGACAGGCGAACACCGGGGGGCTGTTTTTT.

This clonotype was picked up one time. One junction end disagrees with the germline gene, perhaps due to a read error. This chain links TRBV5-1 with TRBJ1-5, with TRBD1 as a possible D gene (6 bases). The CDR3 has 15 residues. Germline CDR1 reads SGHRS; CDR2 reads YFSETQ. The chain's CDR3 is CAGSLGGGRAQPQHF. DNA of the CDR3: TGCGCCGGCAGCTTGGGGGGGGGGCGCGCTCAGCCCCAGCATTTT.